The 18 T cell receptor beta chains presented below share a single source sample, sequenced in a study of shared clonotypes between healthy human individuals. The repertoire was sequenced with immunoSEQ multiplex PCR; TCRdb's copy has only in-frame clones and lacks some. The sample has about 1 million clones, about 76% seen once. Source material: memory CD4+ T cells sorted from blood. Subset indicated: CD45RA-negative fraction. Receptors originate from a man younger than 35 in good health.

Concerning this clone: Other nucleotide sequences from this sample produce the same CDR3. The rearrangement joins TRBV7-9 to TRBJ1-1; no reliable D call. The CDR3 runs to 13 residues. The V end lost 1 base, the J end lost 1 base, and 4 bases lay between the germline ends. Germline CDR1 and CDR2: SEHNR and FQNEAQ (reference sequence). The CDR3 DNA sequence: TGTGCCAGCAGCTTAGGACAGAACACTGAAGCTTTCTTT. Protein: CASSLGQNTEAFF.

The chain combines TRBV28 with TRBJ1-2; 7 bases map to TRBD1. Germline trimming cut 2 bases from V and 1 base from J; bases unmatched to any gene: 4. The CDR3 contains 15 residues. Per the germline V gene, CDR1 is MDHEN and CDR2 is SYDVKM. The CDR3 sequence is CASSLRQGYNYGYTF. CDR3 bases: TGTGCCAGCAGTTTACGACAGGGATATAACTATGGCTACACCTTC.

This chain connects TRBV5-4 to TRBJ2-5; possible D gene TRBD2, 6 bases. V lost 4 bases, J lost 8 bases, and 24 bases lay in between. The CDR3 has 16 residues. From germline, CDR1 is SGHNT and CDR2 YYREEE (reference sequence). The CDR3 sequence is CASSPEGGTASETQYF. CDR3 DNA: TGTGCCAGCAGCCCGGAGGGTGGCACGGCCAGTGAAACCCAGTACTTC. The full variable domain, rest sourced from reference TRBV5-4 and TRBJ2-5, is ETGVTQSPTHLIKTRGQQVTLRCSSQSGHNTVSWYQQALGQGPQFIFQYYREEENGRGNFPPRFSGLQFPNYSSELNVNALELDDSALYLCASSPEGGTASETQYFGPGTRLLVL.

This clone was found many times. V gene TRBV6-6 combines with J gene TRBJ1-1; no firm D call. The CDR3 is made up of 11 amino acids. Trimming left V 5 bases short and J 5 bases short, with 6 bases between. Germline values: CDR1 MNHNY, CDR2 SVGAGI (reference sequence). CDR3 in amino acids: CASSRETEAFF. In DNA form, the CDR3 reads TGTGCCAGCAGTCGGGAGACTGAAGCTTTCTTT.

This chain connects TRBV5-6 to TRBJ2-7; no clear D. The CDR3 is made up of 14 amino acids. CDR1 is SGHDT and CDR2 is YYEEEE in the germline V gene. With 0 bases removed from V and 3 bases from J, the gap between germline ends came to 10 bases. For the CDR3, the DNA is TGTGCCAGCAGCTTGGCCCCGGGTTACTACGAGCAGTACTTC. Translating it yields CASSLAPGYYEQYF.

This sequence joins TRBV6-6 and TRBJ2-1; 12 nucleotides line up with TRBD2. Germline trimming cut 5 bases from V and 6 bases from J; bases unmatched to any gene: 8. The CDR3 is 16 residues long. From germline, CDR1 is MNHNY and CDR2 SVGAGI (reference sequence). The DNA of the CDR3 is TGTGCCAGCAGTGCAGAACTAGCGGGGGGAAGCAATGAGCAGTTCTTC. Encoded protein: CASSAELAGGSNEQFF.

The V and J genes are TRBV19 and TRBJ2-5; perhaps TRBD2 as D (5 bases). The CDR3 consists of 15 residues. Germline-derived CDR1 and CDR2 are LNHDA and SQIVND (reference sequence). Between the trimmed V and J ends, which lost 6 bases and 5 bases, there was a span of 19 bases. DNA for the CDR3: TGTGCCAGTAGCCCCCTAGCTGGAGTAAGGGAGACCCAGTACTTC. Protein: CASSPLAGVRETQYF.

The genes are TRBV5-4 and TRBJ2-3; 13 bases line up with TRBD2. This CDR3 comprises 15 residues. Germline V gene lookup returns CDR1 SGHNT and CDR2 YYREEE (reference sequence). With 8 bases clipped from V and 6 bases from J, the junction kept 9 bases outside the gene matches. This CDR3 reads CASRTSGGAGDTQYF. The DNA of the CDR3 is TGTGCCAGTCGAACTAGCGGGGGGGCCGGGGATACGCAGTATTTT.

This clone was observed a few times. The genes are TRBV5-6 and TRBJ2-7, with 8 positions matching TRBD2. Germline CDR1 and CDR2: SGHDT and YYEEEE. The length of the CDR3 is 15 residues. Trimming removed 4 bases from V and 0 bases from J; junction bases left unmatched: 6. The CDR3 loop reads CASSLSGTSSYEQYF. DNA for the CDR3: TGTGCCAGCAGCCTTTCCGGGACTAGCTCCTACGAGCAGTACTTC.

The gene calls are TRBV9 and TRBJ1-2, with D possibly matching TRBD1 (6 bases). CDR3 length: 14 residues. Germline loops: CDR1 SGDLS, CDR2 YYNGEE. V lost 0 bases, J lost 7 bases, and 13 bases lay in between. Here the CDR3 reads CASSVGTVQGGYTF. CDR3 nucleotide sequence: TGTGCCAGCAGCGTAGGGACAGTTCAGGGTGGCTACACCTTC. The complete variable domain, with remaining parts taken from reference TRBV9 and TRBJ1-2, reads DSGVTQTPKHLITATGQRVTLRCSPRSGDLSVYWYQQSLDQGLQFLIQYYNGEERAKGNILERFSAQQFPDLHSELNLSSLELGDSALYFCASSVGTVQGGYTFGSGTRLTVV.

The rearrangement joins TRBV6-1 to TRBJ2-3; 7 bases fit TRBD1. Germline CDR1 is MNHNS and CDR2 is SASEGT. The CDR3 covers 15 residues. V gave up 6 bases and J gave up 2 bases; unmatched junction bases: 8. DNA for the CDR3: TGTGCCAGCAGGGATGGACAGGCCTACACAGATACGCAGTATTTT. Protein: CASRDGQAYTDTQYF.

V gene TRBV6-5 combines with J gene TRBJ1-5; 10 bases match TRBD1. Germline CDR1 reads MNHEY; CDR2 reads SVGAGI. This CDR3 region has 15 residues. V lost 6 bases, J lost 7 bases, and 9 bases stayed unmatched. CDR3 region: CASSPGQGRRQPQHF. The CDR3 DNA reads TGTGCCAGCAGCCCGGGACAGGGGCGGCGGCAGCCCCAGCATTTT.

This clone has a handful of counts. This sequence joins TRBV5-4 and TRBJ1-1; the D is unclear. The V gene lost 0 bases and the J gene lost 3 bases, with 6 bases spanning the gap. Germline CDR1 reads SGHNT; CDR2 reads YYREEE (reference sequence). The CDR3 contains 13 residues. As DNA, the CDR3 is TGTGCCAGCAGCTTGGGACGGTACACTGAAGCTTTCTTT. Translating gives CASSLGRYTEAFF. The full variable domain, rest sourced from reference TRBV5-4 and TRBJ1-1, is ETGVTQSPTHLIKTRGQQVTLRCSSQSGHNTVSWYQQALGQGPQFIFQYYREEENGRGNFPPRFSGLQFPNYSSELNVNALELDDSALYLCASSLGRYTEAFFGQGTRLTVV.

The chain employs TRBV30 and TRBJ2-2; D may be TRBD1 (6 bases). This CDR3 spans 16 amino acids. CDR1 is GTSNPN, CDR2 SVGIG, per germline (reference sequence). Trimming removed 2 bases at V and 2 bases at J, with 15 bases between. CDR3 protein: CAWSRVSGANTGELFF. DNA for the CDR3: TGTGCCTGGAGTAGGGTTTCAGGGGCCAACACCGGGGAGCTGTTTTTT.

This chain joins TRBV2 and TRBJ2-3; 13 nucleotides agree with TRBD2. Per germline, CDR1 SNHLY and CDR2 FYNNEI. J was trimmed by 6 bases and V by 8 bases; bases with no gene match: 11. CDR3 length: 16 amino acids. CDR3 sequence (DNA): TGTGCCAGCGGACTAGCGGGAGTCGTCAGGTCGGATACGCAGTATTTT. This encodes CASGLAGVVRSDTQYF.

The V call is TRBV30, the J call TRBJ1-5; no clear D gene. Germline CDR1 reads GTSNPN; CDR2 reads SVGIG (reference sequence). The CDR3 totals 14 residues. V lost 2 bases and J 7 bases, leaving 15 bases between the germline ends. The CDR3 here is CAWSSVAGLQPQHF. The CDR3 coding sequence is TGTGCCTGGAGTTCGGTTGCCGGGTTGCAGCCCCAGCATTTT.

V usage is TRBV6-5 and J usage is TRBJ2-5, with no clear D. The germline V gene encodes CDR1 MNHEY and CDR2 SVGAGI. The CDR3 is made up of 12 amino acids. The ends were cut back, 2 bases at V and 4 bases at J, with 5 bases in the middle. DNA for the CDR3: TGTGCCAGCAGTTACACCGGAGAGACCCAGTACTTC. Protein product: CASSYTGETQYF.

This rearrangement joins TRBV7-9 to TRBJ1-2; D perhaps matches TRBD1 (6 bases). CDR3 size: 16 residues. Germline V gives CDR1 SEHNR, CDR2 FQNEAQ (reference sequence). Trimming shortened V by 5 bases and J by 8 bases, and 24 bases separated the two germline ends. In nucleotides, the CDR3 is TGTGCCAGCAGCCCGAGGGGGGTTAGGGACGATTTGGGCTACACCTTC. The encoded protein is CASSPRGVRDDLGYTF.